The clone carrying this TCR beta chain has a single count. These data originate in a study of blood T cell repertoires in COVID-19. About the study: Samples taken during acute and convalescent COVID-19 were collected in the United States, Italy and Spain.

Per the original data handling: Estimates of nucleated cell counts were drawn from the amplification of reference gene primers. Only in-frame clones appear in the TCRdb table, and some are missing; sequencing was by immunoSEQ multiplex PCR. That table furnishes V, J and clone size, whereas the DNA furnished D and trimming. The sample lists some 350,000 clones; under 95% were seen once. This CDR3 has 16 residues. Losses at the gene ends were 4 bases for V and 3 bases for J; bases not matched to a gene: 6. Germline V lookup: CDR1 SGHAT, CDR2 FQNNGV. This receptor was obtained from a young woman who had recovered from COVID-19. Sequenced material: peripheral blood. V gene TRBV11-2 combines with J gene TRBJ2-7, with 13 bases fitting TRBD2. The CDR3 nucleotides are TGTGCCAGCAGCTCCAAACTAGCGGGAGGGAACTACGAGCAGTACGTC. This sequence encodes CASSSKLAGGNYEQYV.